This TCR beta chain was observed in a study of cytomegalovirus exposure and HLA in healthy donors. PCR employed 60 Vbeta and 13 Jbeta primers. The table came from immunoSEQ multiplex PCR; TCRdb's copy has only in-frame clones and leaves some out. The sample lists around 200,000 clones; about four fifths were seen once. Study-level points and caveats: An observed cluster of highly shared sequence variants was recorded as a likely sequencing artifact. Immune exposure was documented only through CMV serostatus. With later analysis, a missense DCLRE1C variant became linked to TCR beta V- and J-gene trimming.

On this clone: Its target is unknown.

The source material was PBMCs. The sequence was obtained from a man aged 50 or older in good health and CMV-seronegative.

The CDR3 region has the DNA TGTGCCAGCAGTGAACCGATCTACGAGCAGTACTTC. Its protein is CASSEPIYEQYF. The rearrangement links TRBV6-1 to TRBJ2-5, with D unclear. The J call may be wrong; the DNA end is better matched by TRBJ2-7. The germline CDR1 and CDR2 sequences are MNHNS and SASEGT. The CDR3 consists of 12 residues.